This entry lists 26 T cell receptor beta chains sequenced from one sample in a study of blood T cell repertoires in COVID-19. The assay was immunoSEQ multiplex PCR, and TCRdb's table has in-frame clones only and misses some. The sample carries 70,000 to 100,000 clones, more than 70% recorded once. The specimen was peripheral blood. All receptors derive from an elderly woman with active COVID-19.

This chain links TRBV3-1 (or the pseudogene TRBV3-2) with TRBJ2-1; 7 nucleotides agree with TRBD2. This CDR3 is 15 amino acids long. Looked up from germline, CDR1 is LGHDT and CDR2 is YNNKEL (reference sequence). With V trimmed by 4 bases and J by 5 bases, 8 bases remained unmatched. CDR3 sequence reads: CASSRAGTNDNEQFF. The CDR3 bases are TGTGCCAGCAGCCGGGCCGGGACTAACGACAATGAGCAGTTCTTC.

This clone was seen many times. This specimen includes other DNA sequences encoding the same CDR3. The J gene is TRBJ1-2, the V gene TRBV4-2; no definite D call. The CDR3 sequence is 12 residues long. Trimming removed 0 bases from V and 4 bases from J, with 3 bases in between. CDR1 LGHNA and CDR2 YNFKEQ come from the germline V gene. CDR3 sequence: CASSQELYGYTF. The DNA for the CDR3 is TGTGCCAGCAGCCAAGAACTCTATGGCTACACCTTC.

The chain carries TRBV24-1 and TRBJ2-3, with 10 bases lining up with TRBD2. CDR1 is KGHDR, CDR2 SFDVKD, per germline. V gave up 3 bases and J gave up 4 bases; unmatched junction bases: 9. The CDR3 is made up of 17 amino acids. The CDR3 sequence: CATSDASGLAAADTQYF. CDR3 coding DNA: TGTGCCACCAGTGATGCTTCCGGACTAGCGGCGGCAGATACGCAGTATTTT.

The genes are TRBV5-4 and TRBJ2-7, with 9 bases aligning to TRBD2. Germline V gene lookup returns CDR1 SGHNT and CDR2 YYREEE (reference sequence). V trimming: 3 bases; J trimming: 0 bases; junction bases outside the gene matches: 4. The CDR3 extends over 15 amino acids. CDR3 nucleotides: TGTGCCAGCAGCTACGCAGCGGGAGGCTCCTACGAGCAGTACTTC. Translating gives CASSYAAGGSYEQYF.

V is TRBV5-4 and J is TRBJ2-3, with 8 bases aligning to TRBD2. The CDR3 is 14 residues long. Germline CDR1 reads SGHNT; CDR2 reads YYREEE (reference sequence). Trimming at V came to 2 bases and at J to 1 base, leaving 0 bases not matched to a gene. The CDR3 region is CASSLAGGTDTQYF. CDR3 DNA: TGTGCCAGCAGCTTAGCGGGAGGCACAGATACGCAGTATTTT.

Details on this clone: At one boundary the junction diverges from the germline segment, which might be a read error. The chain couples TRBV29-1 to TRBJ1-2; TRBD1 agrees at 11 bases. Germline values: CDR1 SQVTM, CDR2 ANQGSEA. The CDR3 has 8 residues. As DNA, the CDR3 is TGCAGCGCTGGGACAGGGGGCTTC. Protein: CSAGTGGF.

The chain uses TRBV5-1 and TRBJ2-5; TRBD2 matches at 12 bases. The CDR3 length is 14 residues. The germline V gene has CDR1 SGHRS and CDR2 YFSETQ. Unmatched junction bases numbered 3, after V lost 4 bases and J lost 5 bases. CDR3: CASSQGTSGETQYF. The CDR3 nucleotides read TGCGCCAGCAGCCAAGGGACTAGCGGGGAGACCCAGTACTTC.

The chain couples TRBV19 to TRBJ1-1, with 10 bases matching TRBD1. The CDR3 is 13 amino acids. Trimming took 8 bases from V and 5 from J; bases not matched to a gene: 5. The germline CDR1 and CDR2 sequences are LNHDA and SQIVND (reference sequence). Here the CDR3 DNA reads TGTGCCAGTGAGGGACAGGGGACGACTGAAGCTTTCTTT. Amino acid sequence: CASEGQGTTEAFF.

The chain is built from TRBV10-3 and TRBJ1-2; 11 nucleotides align to TRBD1. The trim removed 7 bases at V and 3 bases at J, leaving 4 bases unmatched. The CDR3 is 14 residues long. CDR1 and CDR2 from the germline V gene are ENHRY and SYGVKD. CDR3 bases: TGTGCCATCACCGGACAGGGGGCGGACTATGGCTACACCTTC. Residues: CAITGQGADYGYTF.

This clone was seen a handful of times. The chain couples TRBV3-1 (or the pseudogene TRBV3-2) to TRBJ2-7, with D possibly being TRBD2 (5 bases). This CDR3 spans 14 amino acids. V gave up 5 bases and J gave up 4 bases, with 15 bases separating them. The V gene's germline CDR1 is LGHDT and CDR2 YNNKEL (reference sequence). The DNA for the CDR3 is TGTGCCAGCAGCACCCCCGGGGTGATTTACGAGCAGTACTTC. This codes for CASSTPGVIYEQYF.

The chain uses TRBV2 and TRBJ1-1; 7 bases are a match to TRBD1. The trim removed 5 bases at V and 1 base at J, leaving 13 bases unmatched. There are 17 residues in the CDR3. Germline V gives CDR1 SNHLY, CDR2 FYNNEI. CDR3 in DNA: TGTGCCAGCAGTCCGGCGGCAGGGGGTGGCCAGAACACTGAAGCTTTCTTT. Its translation: CASSPAAGGGQNTEAFF. Variable domain in full (rest from reference TRBV2 and TRBJ1-1): EPEVTQTPSHQVTQMGQEVILRCVPISNHLYFYWYRQILGQKVEFLVSFYNNEISEKSEIFDDQFSVERPDGSNFTLKIRSTKLEDSAMYFCASSPAAGGGQNTEAFFGQGTRLTVV.

This chain uses TRBV19 with TRBJ2-3; TRBD1 might be the D (6 bases). Between the trimmed V and J ends, which lost 8 bases and 7 bases, there was a span of 19 bases. This CDR3 region has 14 residues. Per germline, CDR1 LNHDA and CDR2 SQIVND (reference sequence). CDR3 sequence reads: CASQESTGPNTQYF. CDR3 coding DNA: TGTGCCAGTCAGGAGAGCACAGGGCCAAATACGCAGTATTTT.

The chain carries TRBV12-3 or TRBV12-4 and TRBJ1-1, with D perhaps matching TRBD1 (5 bases). The CDR3 extends over 13 amino acids. Trimming removed 8 bases from V and 4 bases from J, with 14 bases in between. The CDR3, as DNA: TGTGCCAGCGGTTGGGGGGTAGGCACTGAAGCTTTCTTT. Its translation is CASGWGVGTEAFF.

In its sample, this clone was seen once. The chain is built from TRBV19 and TRBJ1-5; weak D call: TRBD1 (6 bases). The CDR3 has 17 residues. Germline CDR1 reads LNHDA; CDR2 reads SQIVND (reference sequence). V lost 5 bases, J lost 3 bases, and 20 bases lay in between. CDR3 nucleotide sequence: TGTGCCAGTAGTGGTCGACAGGCGCCCCTTTCCAATCAGCCCCAGCATTTT. It specifies CASSGRQAPLSNQPQHF.

This clone was detected a few times. This chain uses TRBV5-4 with TRBJ1-3; D gene uncertain. Between the trimmed V and J ends, which lost 1 base and 4 bases, there was a span of 6 bases. This CDR3 comprises 13 residues. Germline V lookup: CDR1 SGHNT, CDR2 YYREEE (reference sequence). Here the CDR3 reads CASSLSAGNTIYF. For the CDR3, the DNA is TGTGCCAGCAGCTTGTCTGCGGGAAACACCATATATTTT.

The V and J genes are TRBV18 and TRBJ1-1, with TRBD1 as a possible D gene (5 bases). Germline values: CDR1 KGHSH, CDR2 LQKENI. Trimming removed 3 bases from V and 11 bases from J, with 13 bases in between. CDR3 length equals 12 residues. CDR3 bases: TGTGCCAGCTCACCGGGGGAGGGAGCCGCTTTCTTT. Amino acids: CASSPGEGAAFF.

The V and J genes are TRBV7-6 and TRBJ2-7; 10 positions match TRBD1. V was clipped by 4 bases and J by 4 bases; unmatched bases: 10. CDR1 and CDR2 from the germline V gene are SGHVS and FNYEAQ. This CDR3 contains 16 residues. CDR3 nucleotide sequence: TGTGCCAGCAGCTCCAAGGGACAGGGGATCTTTTACGAGCAGTACTTC. It translates to CASSSKGQGIFYEQYF.

The chain carries TRBV12-3 or TRBV12-4 and TRBJ2-1, with TRBD2 identical over 12 bases. CDR3 size: 12 residues. Trimming took 3 bases from V and 15 from J; bases not matched to a gene: 3. In nucleotides, the CDR3 is TGTGCCAGCAGTTTCCTGACTAGCGGGAGGTTCTTC. Its translation: CASSFLTSGRFF.

This clone has a handful of counts. This sequence joins TRBV18 and TRBJ1-6; no clear D. Trimming removed 2 bases at V and 5 bases at J, with 4 bases between. Germline assignment: CDR1 KGHSH and CDR2 LQKENI. The CDR3 consists of 13 residues. The CDR3 is CASSPDNNSPLHF. The CDR3 DNA reads TGTGCCAGCTCACCAGACAATAATTCACCCCTCCACTTT.

This sequence joins TRBV15 and TRBJ2-7, with 8 bases identical to TRBD2. This CDR3 is 19 amino acids long. V dropped 5 bases and J dropped 1; count of bases not matched to a gene: 19. In germline, CDR1 is LNHNV, CDR2 YYDKDF (reference sequence). The CDR3, as DNA: TGTGCCACCAGCCGCCCCGTGGGCGCGGGAGGACCCCTTTCCTACGAGCAGTACTTC. It encodes CATSRPVGAGGPLSYEQYF.

The J gene is TRBJ2-1, the V gene TRBV7-9; no definite D call. From germline, CDR1 is SEHNR and CDR2 FQNEAQ (reference sequence). The CDR3 contains 11 residues. Trimming stripped 9 bases from V and 3 bases from J, with 6 bases between. The CDR3 DNA follows: TGTGCCAGTAACAACTACAATGAGCAGTTCTTC. Amino acid sequence: CASNNYNEQFF. Variable domain in full (rest from reference TRBV7-9 and TRBJ2-1): DTGVSQNPRHKITKRGQNVTFRCDPISEHNRLYWYRQTLGQGPEFLTYFQNEAQLEKSRLLSDRFSAERPKGSFSTLEIQRTEQGDSAMYLCASNNYNEQFFGPGTRLTVL.

This clone was seen a few times. This chain joins TRBV6-5 and TRBJ2-3; 10 nucleotides align to TRBD2. This CDR3 has 13 residues. From germline, CDR1 is MNHEY and CDR2 SVGAGI. The V segment lost 6 bases and the J segment 8 bases; nucleotides outside the gene matches: 5. This chain's CDR3 is CASRPGTSATQYF. CDR3 sequence (DNA): TGTGCCAGCAGACCCGGGACTAGCGCTACGCAGTATTTT.

This clone is termed medium-sized. The J gene is TRBJ2-1, the V gene TRBV4-3, with 7 bases matching TRBD2. The V segment lost 4 bases and the J segment 2 bases; nucleotides outside the gene matches: 5. Germline CDR1 reads LGHNA; CDR2 reads YSLEER. This CDR3 has 15 residues. The CDR3 region has the DNA TGCGCCAGCAGCCCGGGACTATCTCCCTACAATGAGCAGTTCTTC. Its translation: CASSPGLSPYNEQFF.

About this clone: One junction end does not reproduce the germline sequence, and a read error may be involved. The chain uses TRBV3-1 (or the pseudogene TRBV3-2) and TRBJ2-7, with 9 bases matching TRBD1. CDR1 is LGHDT and CDR2 is YNNKEL in the germline V gene (reference sequence). CDR3 length equals 14 residues. CDR3 sequence (DNA): TGTGCCAGCAGCCAACCGGGACAGGGTATCTCATGGGTCTTC. Translation: CASSQPGQGISWVF.

This clone was observed a few times. The V call is TRBV11-2, the J call TRBJ2-7, with 10 bases that match TRBD1. V was pared by 5 bases and J by 4 bases, with 5 bases of the junction left unmatched. The CDR3 has 14 amino acids. Germline lookup yields CDR1 SGHAT and CDR2 FQNNGV. CDR3 protein: CASSPGQGRYEQYF. Here the CDR3 DNA reads TGTGCCAGCAGCCCGGGACAGGGGAGGTACGAGCAGTACTTC.

CDR3 sequence: CASRFTGTSGRNTQYF. DNA of the CDR3: TGTGCCAGCAGATTTACTGGGACTAGCGGGAGAAATACGCAGTATTTT. This chain uses TRBV28 with TRBJ2-3; 14 nucleotides match TRBD2. V gave up 6 bases and J gave up 7 bases; unmatched junction bases: 9. This CDR3 has 16 amino acids. Germline V gene lookup returns CDR1 MDHEN and CDR2 SYDVKM. The full variable domain, in which reference TRBV28 and TRBJ2-3 provide the parts outside the CDR3, is DVKVTQSSRYLVKRTGEKVFLECVQDMDHENMFWYRQDPGLGLRLIYFSYDVKMKEKGDIPEGYSVSREKKERFSLILESASTNQTSMYLCASRFTGTSGRNTQYFGPGTRLTVL.